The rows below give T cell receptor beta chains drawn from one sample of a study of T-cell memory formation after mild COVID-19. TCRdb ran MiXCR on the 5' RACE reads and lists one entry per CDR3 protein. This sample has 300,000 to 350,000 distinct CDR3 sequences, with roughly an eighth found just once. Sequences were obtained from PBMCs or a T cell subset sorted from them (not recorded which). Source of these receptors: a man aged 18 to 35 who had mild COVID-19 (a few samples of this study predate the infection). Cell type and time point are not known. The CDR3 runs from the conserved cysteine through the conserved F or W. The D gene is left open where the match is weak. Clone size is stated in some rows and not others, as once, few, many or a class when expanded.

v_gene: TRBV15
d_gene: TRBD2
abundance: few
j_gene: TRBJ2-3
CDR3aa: CATSRSPGTTGDTQYF
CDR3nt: TGTGCCACCAGCCGCAGCCCCGGGACTACTGGAGATACGCAGTATTTT

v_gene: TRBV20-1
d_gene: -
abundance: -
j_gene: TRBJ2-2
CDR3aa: CSARGGGSTGELFF
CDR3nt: TGCAGTGCTCGCGGTGGGGGGAGCACCGGGGAGCTGTTTTTT

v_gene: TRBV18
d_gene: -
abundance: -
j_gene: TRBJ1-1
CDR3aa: CASSPLPQGGGVPEAFF
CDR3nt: TGTGCCAGCTCACCACTCCCCCAGGGCGGCGGCGTGCCTGAAGCTTTCTTT

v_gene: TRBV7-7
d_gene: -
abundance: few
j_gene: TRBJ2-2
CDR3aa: CASSTRTSGELFF
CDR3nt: TGTGCCAGCAGCACCCGAACTAGCGGGGAGCTGTTTTTT

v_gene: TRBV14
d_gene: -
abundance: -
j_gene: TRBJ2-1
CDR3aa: CASSRSGYEQFF
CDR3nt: TGTGCCAGCAGTCGTTCAGGGTATGAGCAGTTCTTC

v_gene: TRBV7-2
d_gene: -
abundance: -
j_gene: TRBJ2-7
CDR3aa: CASSRPDFDYEQYF
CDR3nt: TGTGCCAGCAGCCGGCCAGATTTTGATTACGAGCAGTACTTC

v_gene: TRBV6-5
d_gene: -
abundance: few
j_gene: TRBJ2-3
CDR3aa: CASSYSKLGAATDTQYF
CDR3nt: TGTGCCAGCAGTTACTCGAAATTGGGGGCGGCCACAGATACGCAGTATTTT

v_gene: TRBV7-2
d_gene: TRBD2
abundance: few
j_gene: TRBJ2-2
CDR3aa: CASSPTGLAGANTGELFF
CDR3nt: TGTGCCAGCAGCCCGACGGGACTAGCGGGGGCGAACACCGGGGAGCTGTTTTTT

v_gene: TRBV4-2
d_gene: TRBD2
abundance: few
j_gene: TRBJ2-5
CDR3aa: CASTPRGAGGEETQYF
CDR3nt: TGTGCCAGCACCCCAAGAGGGGCGGGGGGCGAAGAGACCCAGTACTTC

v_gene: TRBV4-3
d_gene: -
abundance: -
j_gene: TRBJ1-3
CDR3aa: CASSQDPGNTIYF
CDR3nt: TGCGCCAGCAGCCAAGATCCTGGAAACACCATATATTTT

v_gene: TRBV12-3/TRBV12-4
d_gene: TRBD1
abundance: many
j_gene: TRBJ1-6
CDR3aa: CASSNDRDYNSPLHF
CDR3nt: TGTGCCAGCAGCAACGACAGGGATTATAATTCACCCCTCCACTTT

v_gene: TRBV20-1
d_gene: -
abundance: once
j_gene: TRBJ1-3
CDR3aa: CSAPVGGGGNTIYF
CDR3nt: TGCAGTGCTCCCGTTGGGGGGGGAGGAAACACCATATATTTT

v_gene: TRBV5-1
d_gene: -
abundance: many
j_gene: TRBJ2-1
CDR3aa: CASSLSGSSYNEQFF
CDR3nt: TGCGCCAGCAGCTTAAGTGGGAGCTCCTACAATGAGCAGTTCTTC

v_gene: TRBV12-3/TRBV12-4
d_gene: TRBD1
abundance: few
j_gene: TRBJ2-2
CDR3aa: CASSLGDRGGNTGELFF
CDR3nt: TGTGCCAGCAGTTTAGGGGACAGGGGAGGGAACACCGGGGAGCTGTTTTTT

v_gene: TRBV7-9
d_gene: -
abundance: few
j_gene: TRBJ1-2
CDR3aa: CASSLTAGALGGYTF
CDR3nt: TGTGCCAGCAGCTTAACCGCCGGGGCCTTGGGTGGCTACACCTTC

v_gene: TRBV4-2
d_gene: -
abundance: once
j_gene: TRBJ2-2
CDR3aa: CASSQVSRLNTGELFF
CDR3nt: TGTGCCAGCAGCCAAGTTAGCCGGTTGAACACCGGGGAGCTGTTTTTT

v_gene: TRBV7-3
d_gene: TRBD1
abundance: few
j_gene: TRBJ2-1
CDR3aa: CASSPRDSNEQFF
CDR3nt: TGTGCCAGCAGCCCCCGGGACAGCAATGAGCAGTTCTTC

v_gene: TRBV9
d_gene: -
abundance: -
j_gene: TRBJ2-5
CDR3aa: CASSVREEVETQYF
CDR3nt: TGTGCCAGCAGCGTCAGGGAGGAGGTTGAGACCCAGTACTTC

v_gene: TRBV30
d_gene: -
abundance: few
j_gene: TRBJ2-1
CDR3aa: CAWSLGAVHYEQFF
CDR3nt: TGTGCCTGGAGTTTAGGGGCGGTCCACTATGAGCAGTTCTTC

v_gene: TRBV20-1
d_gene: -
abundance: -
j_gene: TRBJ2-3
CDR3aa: CSATSRGVDTQYF
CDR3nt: TGCAGTGCTACTAGCAGGGGTGTGGATACGCAGTATTTT